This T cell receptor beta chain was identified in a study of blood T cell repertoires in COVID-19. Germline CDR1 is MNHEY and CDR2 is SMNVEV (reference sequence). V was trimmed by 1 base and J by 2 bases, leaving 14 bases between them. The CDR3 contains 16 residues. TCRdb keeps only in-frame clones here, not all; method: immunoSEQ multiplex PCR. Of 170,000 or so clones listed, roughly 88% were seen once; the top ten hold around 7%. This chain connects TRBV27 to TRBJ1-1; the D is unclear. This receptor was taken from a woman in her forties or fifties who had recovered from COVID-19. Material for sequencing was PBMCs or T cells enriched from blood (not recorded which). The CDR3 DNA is TGTGCCAGCAGTTTATTACCGCTCAACTCAAACACTGAAGCTTTCTTT. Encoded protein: CASSLLPLNSNTEAFF.